Below, one T cell receptor beta chain is given with its context. This sample stems from a study of CD8 T cells in Susac syndrome. With V trimmed by 6 bases and J by 4 bases, 13 bases remained unmatched. The CDR3 is 16 residues long. With random hexamers, roughly 0.45 to 1 ug RNA was reverse transcribed. MiXCR, run by TCRdb on the immunoSEQ multiplex PCR reads, gives a single entry per CDR3 protein. The table records around 230,000 distinct CDR3 sequences, almost 97% of them present only once. The chain employs TRBV12-3 or TRBV12-4 and TRBJ2-5; 8 bases are a match to TRBD1. This TCR was sampled from a human donor with Susac syndrome. The sample was CD4+ T cells from PBMCs. The CDR3 nucleotides are TGTGCCAGCAGCCCAGGGGGCAGTCATCTCGGAGAGACCCAGTACTTC. Translation gives CASSPGGSHLGETQYF.